This is a list of T cell receptor beta chains from one sample in a study of T cell responses to AZD1222 COVID-19 vaccine. Sequencing used immunoSEQ multiplex PCR; TCRdb keeps in-frame clones, though not all of them. The profile shows approximately 130,000 clones, 92% of them singletons. The material sequenced was peripheral blood, taken on day 0 of AZD1222 vaccination. The receptors come from an adult in good health. The CDR3 runs from the conserved cysteine through the conserved F or W. D genes are given only for firm matches. Expanded clones get a size class; other rows say once, few or many, or leave the size out.

TRBJ1-6 TRBD1 . TRBV7-9 CASSPWDRGNSPLHF TGTGCCAGCAGCCCGTGGGACAGAGGGAATTCACCCCTCCACTTT
TRBJ1-2 TRBD1 . TRBV6-5 CASRRTGWGYGYTF TGTGCCAGCAGAAGGACAGGCTGGGGCTATGGCTACACCTTC
TRBJ1-3 . . TRBV6-5 CASSPEVFGNTIYF TGTGCCAGCAGCCCCGAGGTCTTTGGAAACACCATATATTTT
TRBJ2-1 . . TRBV19 CASSIGTRSYNEQFF TGTGCCAGTAGTATAGGCACACGCTCCTACAATGAGCAGTTCTTC
TRBJ2-1 . . TRBV28 CASSLSSREQFF TGTGCCAGCAGTTTAAGCTCTAGGGAGCAGTTCTTC
TRBJ1-1 . few TRBV28 CASSLRGVVTEAFF TGTGCCAGCAGTTTACGGGGGGTTGTCACTGAAGCTTTCTTT
TRBJ1-3 TRBD1 . TRBV29-1 CSCSGTGPGNTIYF TGCAGTTGTTCCGGGACAGGGCCGGGAAACACCATATATTTT
TRBJ2-4 . . TRBV24-1 CATSKFDRLAKNIQYF TGTGCCACCAGTAAGTTCGACAGGTTAGCCAAAAACATTCAGTACTTC
TRBJ1-1 . . TRBV6-6 CASSQQLDTEAFF TGTGCCAGCAGCCAACAATTAGACACTGAAGCTTTCTTT
TRBJ1-5 TRBD1 . TRBV2 CASSEGQVYQPQHF TGTGCCAGCAGCGAGGGACAGGTGTATCAGCCCCAGCATTTT
TRBJ1-2 . . TRBV7-2 CASSLIVSGLGGYTF TGTGCCAGCAGCTTAATAGTATCGGGGTTGGGAGGCTACACCTTC
TRBJ2-5 TRBD2 . TRBV2 CASRYTSGQETQYF TGTGCCAGCAGGTATACTAGCGGCCAAGAGACCCAGTACTTC
TRBJ1-5 . . TRBV28 CASQDYSNQPQHF TGTGCCAGCCAGGATTATAGCAATCAGCCCCAGCATTTT
TRBJ2-5 TRBD2 . TRBV2 CASKFMSGEGETQYF TGTGCCAGCAAGTTTATGTCGGGGGAGGGAGAGACCCAGTACTTC
TRBJ1-2 TRBD1 . TRBV6-6 CASSYRQGMGPNTF TGTGCCAGCAGTTACCGACAGGGTATGGGTCCAAACACCTTC
TRBJ2-1 TRBD2 . TRBV5-1 CASSLFAGAYNEQFF TGCGCCAGCAGCTTGTTCGCGGGAGCCTACAATGAGCAGTTCTTC
TRBJ1-1 . . TRBV28 CASTVPGPEAFF TGTGCCAGCACCGTCCCGGGACCTGAAGCTTTCTTT
TRBJ2-7 TRBD2 . TRBV18 CASSPTSGPTYEQYF TGTGCCAGCTCACCAACTAGCGGTCCAACCTACGAGCAGTACTTC
TRBJ2-7 TRBD2 . TRBV5-4 CASTTGGSYEQYF TGTGCCAGCACTACGGGGGGCTCCTACGAGCAGTACTTC
TRBJ2-6 . . TRBV11-2 CASSRPSGANVLTF TGTGCCAGCAGCCGACCCTCTGGGGCCAACGTCCTGACTTTC
TRBJ1-6 TRBD1 . TRBV9 CASSFGTGGTPLHF TGTGCCAGCAGCTTCGGGACAGGGGGTACACCCCTCCACTTT
TRBJ2-2 . . TRBV4-1 CASSQGNRPNTGELFF TGCGCCAGCAGCCAAGGGAACAGACCGAACACCGGGGAGCTGTTTTTT
TRBJ2-2 . once TRBV6-1 CASSEVRDGFANTGELFF TGTGCCAGCAGTGAAGTTCGGGACGGGTTCGCGAACACCGGGGAGCTGTTTTTT
TRBJ2-5 TRBD2 . TRBV7-3 CASSTTSGLQETQYF TGTGCCAGCAGCACGACTAGCGGACTACAAGAGACCCAGTACTTC
TRBJ2-1 TRBD2 few TRBV5-6 CASSPGLAGDSEQFF TGTGCCAGCAGCCCCGGACTAGCGGGAGATAGTGAGCAGTTCTTC
TRBJ2-3 . . TRBV18 CASSPRGTDTQYF TGTGCCAGCTCACCACGGGGCACAGATACGCAGTATTTT
TRBJ2-7 TRBD2 . TRBV5-6 CASSSGTIGEQYF TGTGCCAGCAGCTCCGGGACTATCGGCGAGCAGTACTTC
TRBJ1-4 . . TRBV4-1 CASSQDEQGRVKLFF TGCGCCAGCAGCCAAGACGAACAGGGTAGGGTAAAACTGTTTTTT
TRBJ2-3 . . TRBV5-1 CASSFGDTQYF TGCGCCAGCAGCTTCGGAGATACGCAGTATTTT
TRBJ2-3 . . TRBV9 CASSVLGRWGDTQYF TGTGCCAGCAGCGTGTTGGGTCGCTGGGGAGATACGCAGTATTTT
TRBJ1-4 . . TRBV28 CASNIGGAGEKLFF TGTGCCAGCAATATTGGGGGGGCGGGAGAAAAACTGTTTTTT
TRBJ1-5 . once TRBV28 CASSLSGRVGNQPQHF TGTGCCAGCAGTTTATCCGGCAGGGTGGGGAATCAGCCCCAGCATTTT
TRBJ1-1 . . TRBV2 CASSEFQVRTEAFF TGTGCCAGCAGTGAGTTTCAGGTTAGAACTGAAGCTTTCTTT
TRBJ1-4 . . TRBV7-3 CASRRRKLFF TGTGCCAGCAGAAGACGTAAACTGTTTTTT
TRBJ2-7 . once TRBV7-2 CASSQGSSYEQYF TGTGCCAGCAGCCAGGGGTCGTCCTACGAGCAGTACTTC
TRBJ2-1 TRBD1 . TRBV5-6 CASSLWTGGNYNEQFF TGTGCCAGCAGCTTGTGGACAGGGGGTAATTACAATGAGCAGTTCTTC
TRBJ1-2 TRBD1 . TRBV18 CASSPRMGQGNYGYTF TGTGCCAGCTCACCCCGAATGGGACAGGGGAACTATGGCTACACCTTC
TRBJ2-2 . . TRBV11-3 CASKSRARAGELFF TGTGCCAGCAAGTCCCGGGCTCGAGCCGGGGAGCTGTTTTTT
TRBJ2-3 . . TRBV19 CASSPGDTQYF TGTGCCAGTAGTCCTGGAGATACGCAGTATTTT
TRBJ2-1 . . TRBV12-3/TRBV12-4 CASSLSGNEQFF TGTGCCAGCAGTTTATCAGGCAATGAGCAGTTCTTC
TRBJ1-3 . . TRBV20-1 CSAETGNTIYF TGCAGTGCAGAAACTGGAAACACCATATATTTT
TRBJ1-6 . . TRBV19 CASSISGNSYNSPLHF TGTGCCAGTAGTATCTCAGGCAACTCCTATAATTCACCCCTCCACTTT
TRBJ1-4 . . TRBV19 CASSGLGHINEKLFF TGTGCCAGTAGTGGTCTCGGGCACATTAATGAAAAACTGTTTTTT
TRBJ1-6 TRBD1 . TRBV5-4 CASSFPNAGGSSPLHF TGTGCCAGCAGCTTCCCAAACGCAGGGGGTTCTTCACCCCTCCACTTT
TRBJ2-7 . . TRBV7-8 CASSPPGRGAEYF TGTGCCAGCAGCCCTCCGGGCAGGGGGGCGGAGTACTTC